The 12 T cell receptor beta chains reported below all come from one sample, sequenced in a study of spatial heterogeneity in lung cancer. TCRdb ran MiXCR on the 5' RACE reads and lists one entry per CDR3 protein. Among about 5,400 distinct CDR3 sequences listed, around a third were seen once. The time point denotes: sample taken at primary tumor resection. Material for sequencing was whole RNA from tumor, nontumor lung or frozen PBMC, left unsorted. The source was PBMCs, collected at surgery. Receptor source: a female donor with early-stage non-small cell lung cancer.

Comments on this clonotype: In a library made to pick up alpha chains, this beta chain is a stray read with a size that means little. The chain combines TRBV12-5 with TRBJ1-6; D ambiguous. The V gene lost 6 bases and the J gene lost 8 bases, with 8 bases spanning the gap. The CDR3 is 12 amino acids. Germline V gene data show CDR1 as LGHNT and CDR2 as FRNRAP. For the CDR3, the DNA is TGTGCTAGTGGGCTTGACTATTCACCCCTCCACTTT. Its protein product is CASGLDYSPLHF.

On this clonotype: A library made for alpha chains picked up this beta chain off target, so its size means little. V and J are TRBV20-1 and TRBJ2-3, with D hard to call. The germline gives CDR1 DFQATT, CDR2 SNEGSKA (reference sequence). Deletions cut 6 bases from V and 1 base from J, with 8 bases between. The CDR3 runs to 12 residues. The CDR3 coding sequence is TGCAGTGCGGGCAGAGGCACAGATACGCAGTATTTT. Protein product: CSAGRGTDTQYF.

This clonotype is medium-sized. This beta chain is a stray sequence in a library constructed for alpha chains; its clone size is not meaningful. J is TRBJ2-6 and V is TRBV6-4, with D hard to call. Trimming stripped 8 bases from V and 13 bases from J, with 15 bases between. Germline V gives CDR1 MRHNA, CDR2 SNTAGT. The CDR3 has 12 amino acids. The CDR3 reads CASSSSTGVLTF. For the CDR3, the DNA is TGTGCCAGCTCGTCTTCAACCGGGGTCCTGACTTTC.

This clonotype is categorized as medium-sized (0.01 to 0.1%). This beta chain appears as a stray read in a library generated for alpha chains; its size is not informative. The chain couples TRBV29-1 to TRBJ2-7; D possibly uses TRBD1 or TRBD2 (5 bases each). V lost 1 base, J lost 2 bases, and 12 bases lay in between. Germline V CDR1 and CDR2: SQVTM, ANQGSEA. CDR3 length: 14 amino acids. CDR3 sequence: CSVEGGSGTYEQYF. DNA of the CDR3: TGCAGCGTTGAAGGAGGGTCAGGGACCTACGAGCAGTACTTC.

As for this clonotype: The library was built for alpha chains, so this beta chain is an off-target read and its size means little. The chain recombines TRBV9 with TRBJ2-1; weak D call: TRBD2 (5 bases). The CDR3 spans 13 residues. V was cut by 0 bases and J by 7 bases, with 8 bases left in between. The germline V gene has CDR1 SGDLS and CDR2 YYNGEE. This CDR3 is CASSVARGNEQFF. The CDR3 nucleotides are TGTGCCAGCAGCGTAGCCCGAGGGAATGAGCAGTTCTTC.

On this clonotype: Since the library was made to target alpha chains, this beta chain is a stray read and its abundance is not meaningful. This sequence joins TRBV5-1 and TRBJ2-2; the D gene is possibly TRBD1 (5 bases). The CDR3 is made up of 14 amino acids. V dropped 2 bases and J dropped 5 bases, with 10 bases sitting between them. Germline V gene lookup returns CDR1 SGHRS and CDR2 YFSETQ. CDR3 in amino acids: CASSFRVGTGELFF. CDR3 bases: TGCGCCAGCAGCTTCAGGGTCGGGACCGGGGAGCTGTTTTTT.

Regarding this clonotype: One end of the junction varies from germline; a read error may be responsible. This beta chain appears as a stray read in a library generated for alpha chains; its size is not informative. The chain carries TRBV29-1 and TRBJ2-3, with D hard to call. The germline V gene has CDR1 SQVTM and CDR2 ANQGSEA. This CDR3 is built from 12 residues. The CDR3 DNA sequence: TGCAGCGTTAGGATCAGCACAGATTCGCAGTATTTT. This gives the protein CSVRISTDSQYF.

Only a few counts were recorded for this clonotype. This beta chain is a stray sequence in a library constructed for alpha chains; its clone size is not meaningful. The chain has TRBV19 and TRBJ2-3; D gene uncertain. The ends were cut back, 4 bases at V and 0 bases at J, with 8 bases in the middle. This CDR3 region has 14 residues. In germline, CDR1 is LNHDA, CDR2 SQIVND (reference sequence). CDR3 in DNA: TGTGCCAGTAGTAGTATAGCTAGCACAGATACGCAGTATTTT. Residues: CASSSIASTDTQYF.

This clonotype was observed a handful of times. In a library made to pick up alpha chains, this beta chain is a stray read with a size that means little. This chain uses TRBV7-2 with TRBJ2-3; no clear D. Germline CDR1 and CDR2: SGHTA and FQGNSA. Trimming removed 5 bases from V and 6 bases from J, with 9 bases in between. CDR3 length: 12 amino acids. CDR3 protein: CASSPSADTQYF. The CDR3 DNA reads as TGTGCCAGCAGCCCTAGTGCGGATACGCAGTATTTT.

This clonotype was picked up one time. This beta chain slipped into a library made for alpha chains as a stray read, so its size is not meaningful. The J gene is TRBJ2-7, the V gene TRBV20-1, with 8 bases that match TRBD2. Trimming cost V 4 bases and J 2 bases; bases outside gene matches: 4. The CDR3 loop spans 13 amino acids. CDR1 is DFQATT, CDR2 SNEGSKA, per germline (reference sequence). For the CDR3, the DNA is TGCAGTGCTAATGTCGGGGGGGCCTACGAGCAGTACTTC. Translating gives CSANVGGAYEQYF.

Judged by abundance, this clonotype is medium-sized. This beta chain turned up in a library designed for alpha chains; as an off-target read, its abundance says little. The chain recombines TRBV12-3 or TRBV12-4 with TRBJ2-7; D call uncertain. The CDR3 covers 12 residues. V dropped 3 bases and J dropped 6 bases, with 9 bases sitting between them. The CDR3 loop is CASSFRILEQYF. The DNA for the CDR3 is TGTGCCAGCAGTTTTCGGATCCTCGAGCAGTACTTC.

In regard to this clonotype: This beta chain lies outside the target of a library built for alpha chains; its clone size means little. This chain's CDR3 is CSARDTRGSYEQYF. CDR3 nucleotide sequence: TGCAGTGCTAGAGATACCAGGGGATCCTACGAGCAGTACTTC. This chain connects TRBV20-1 to TRBJ2-7; TRBD1 is a possible D gene (6 bases). Germline CDR1 DFQATT, CDR2 SNEGSKA (reference sequence). Trimming took 0 bases from V and 1 from J, leaving 10 bases between them. This CDR3 is built from 14 residues.